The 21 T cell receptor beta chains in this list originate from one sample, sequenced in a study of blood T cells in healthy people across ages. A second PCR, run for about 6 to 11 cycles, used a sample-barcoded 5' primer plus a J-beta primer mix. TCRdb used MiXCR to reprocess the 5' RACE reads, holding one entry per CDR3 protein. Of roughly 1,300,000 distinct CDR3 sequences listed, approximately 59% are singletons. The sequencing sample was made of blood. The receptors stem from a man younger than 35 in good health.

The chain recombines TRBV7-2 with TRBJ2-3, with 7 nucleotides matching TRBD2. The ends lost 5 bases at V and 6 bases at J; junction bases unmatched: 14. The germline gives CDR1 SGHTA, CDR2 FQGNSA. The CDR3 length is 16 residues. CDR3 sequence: CASSPEGHLGGDTQYF. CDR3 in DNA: TGTGCCAGCAGCCCAGAGGGGCACCTGGGGGGGGATACGCAGTATTTT.

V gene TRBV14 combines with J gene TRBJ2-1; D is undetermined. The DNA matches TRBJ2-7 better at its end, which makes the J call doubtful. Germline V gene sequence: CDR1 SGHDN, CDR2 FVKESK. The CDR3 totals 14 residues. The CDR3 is CASSQGFPYNEQYF. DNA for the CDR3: TGTGCCAGCAGCCAAGGGTTCCCCTACAATGAGCAGTACTTC.

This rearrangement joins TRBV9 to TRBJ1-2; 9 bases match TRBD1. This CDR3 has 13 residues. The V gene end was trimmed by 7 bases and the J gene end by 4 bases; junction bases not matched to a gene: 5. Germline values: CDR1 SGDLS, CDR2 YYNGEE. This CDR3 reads CASRDRAVYGYTF. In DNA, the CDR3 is TGTGCCAGCCGGGACAGGGCCGTCTATGGCTACACCTTC.

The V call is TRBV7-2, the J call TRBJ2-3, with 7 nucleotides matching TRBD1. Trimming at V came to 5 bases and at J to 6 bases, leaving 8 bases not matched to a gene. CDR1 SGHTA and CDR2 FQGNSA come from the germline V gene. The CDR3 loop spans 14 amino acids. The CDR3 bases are TGTGCCAGCAGCCCCAACGAGGGACAGGATACGCAGTATTTT. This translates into CASSPNEGQDTQYF.

This CDR3 reads CSARDEGAGQGLWQPQHF. The CDR3, as DNA: TGCAGTGCTAGAGATGAAGGGGCGGGACAGGGACTTTGGCAGCCCCAGCATTTT. V gene TRBV20-1 combines with J gene TRBJ1-5; TRBD1 aligns across 9 bases. The CDR3 has 18 amino acids. The V and J ends lost 0 bases and 7 bases, in that order; junction bases with no gene match: 16. Germline lookup yields CDR1 DFQATT and CDR2 SNEGSKA (reference sequence).

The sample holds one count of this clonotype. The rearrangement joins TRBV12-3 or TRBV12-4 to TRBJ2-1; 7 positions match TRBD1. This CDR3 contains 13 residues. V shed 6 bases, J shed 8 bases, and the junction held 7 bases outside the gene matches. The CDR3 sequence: CASSGHRGDEQFF. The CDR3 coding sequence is TGTGCCAGCAGCGGCCACAGGGGAGATGAGCAGTTCTTC.

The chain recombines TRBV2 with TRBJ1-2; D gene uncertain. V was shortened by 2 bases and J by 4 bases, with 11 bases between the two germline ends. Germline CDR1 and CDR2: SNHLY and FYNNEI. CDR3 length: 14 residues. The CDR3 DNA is TGTGCCAGCAGTGAAATGGGGAAGATCTATGGCTACACCTTC. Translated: CASSEMGKIYGYTF.

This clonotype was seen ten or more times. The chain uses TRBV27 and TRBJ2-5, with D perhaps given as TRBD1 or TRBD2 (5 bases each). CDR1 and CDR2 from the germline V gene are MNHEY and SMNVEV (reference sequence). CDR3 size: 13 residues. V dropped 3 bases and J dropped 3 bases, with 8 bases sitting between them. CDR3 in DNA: TGTGCCAGCAGTTTCGGGGCCAAAGAGACCCAGTACTTC. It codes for CASSFGAKETQYF.

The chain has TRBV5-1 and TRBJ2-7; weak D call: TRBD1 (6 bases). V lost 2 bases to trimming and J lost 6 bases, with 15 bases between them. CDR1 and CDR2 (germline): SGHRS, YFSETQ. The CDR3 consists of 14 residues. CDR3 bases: TGCGCCAGCAGCTTTGAGACAGGTGCTCCCGAGCAGTACTTC. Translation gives CASSFETGAPEQYF.

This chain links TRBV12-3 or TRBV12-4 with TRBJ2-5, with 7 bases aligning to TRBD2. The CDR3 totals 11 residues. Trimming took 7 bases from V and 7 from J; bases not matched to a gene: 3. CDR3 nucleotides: TGTGCCAGCACGCAGCGGGGGACCCAGTACTTC. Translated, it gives CASTQRGTQYF.

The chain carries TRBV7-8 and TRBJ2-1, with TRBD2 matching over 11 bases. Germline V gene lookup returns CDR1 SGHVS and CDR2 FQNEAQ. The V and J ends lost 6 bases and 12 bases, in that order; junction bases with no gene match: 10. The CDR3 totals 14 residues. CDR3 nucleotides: TGTGCCAGCAGAAGCTCCGGGACTAGCGGAGGGCAGTTCTTC. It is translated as CASRSSGTSGGQFF. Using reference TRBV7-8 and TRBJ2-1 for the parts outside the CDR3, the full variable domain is GAGVSQSPRYKVAKRGQDVALRCDPISGHVSLFWYQQALGQGPEFLTYFQNEAQLDKSGLPSDRFFAERPEGSVSTLKIQRTQQEDSAVYLCASRSSGTSGGQFFGPGTRLTVL.

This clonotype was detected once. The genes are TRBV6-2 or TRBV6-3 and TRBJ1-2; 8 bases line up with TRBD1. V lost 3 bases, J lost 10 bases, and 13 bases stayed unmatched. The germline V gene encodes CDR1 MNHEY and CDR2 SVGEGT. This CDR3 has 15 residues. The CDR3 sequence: CASSYRDRPVNDYTF. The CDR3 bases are TGTGCCAGCAGTTATCGGGACAGGCCAGTTAATGACTACACCTTC.

The CDR3 nucleotides read TGTGCCAGCAGCTTAAGACAGGCCCTGGACACTGAAGCTTTCTTT. Amino acids: CASSLRQALDTEAFF. This rearrangement joins TRBV7-9 to TRBJ1-1; a possible D gene is TRBD1 (6 bases). Trimming left V 2 bases short and J 3 bases short, with 13 bases between. From germline, CDR1 is SEHNR and CDR2 FQNEAQ (reference sequence). The CDR3 contains 15 residues. Drawing the rest from reference TRBV7-9 and TRBJ1-1, the complete variable domain is DTGVSQNPRHKITKRGQNVTFRCDPISEHNRLYWYRQTLGQGPEFLTYFQNEAQLEKSRLLSDRFSAERPKGSFSTLEIQRTEQGDSAMYLCASSLRQALDTEAFFGQGTRLTVV.

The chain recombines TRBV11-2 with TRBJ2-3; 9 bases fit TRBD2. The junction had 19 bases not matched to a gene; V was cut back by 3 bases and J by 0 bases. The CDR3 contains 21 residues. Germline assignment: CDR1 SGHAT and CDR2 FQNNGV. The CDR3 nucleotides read TGTGCCAGCAGCTTTAAACAAATCCGGACTAGCGAGAAGGCTAGCACAGATACGCAGTATTTT. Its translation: CASSFKQIRTSEKASTDTQYF. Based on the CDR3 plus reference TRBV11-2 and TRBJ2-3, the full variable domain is EAGVAQSPRYKIIEKRQSVAFWCNPISGHATLYWYQQILGQGPKLLIQFQNNGVVDDSQLPKDRFSAERLKGVDSTLKIQPAKLEDSAVYLCASSFKQIRTSEKASTDTQYFGPGTRLTVL.

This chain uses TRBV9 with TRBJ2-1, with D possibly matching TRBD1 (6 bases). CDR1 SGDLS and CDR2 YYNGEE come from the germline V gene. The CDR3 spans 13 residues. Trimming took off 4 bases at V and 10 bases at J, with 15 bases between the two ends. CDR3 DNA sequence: TGTGCCAGCAGCCCCCAGGGTGGGGGCGAGCAGTTCTTC. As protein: CASSPQGGGEQFF.

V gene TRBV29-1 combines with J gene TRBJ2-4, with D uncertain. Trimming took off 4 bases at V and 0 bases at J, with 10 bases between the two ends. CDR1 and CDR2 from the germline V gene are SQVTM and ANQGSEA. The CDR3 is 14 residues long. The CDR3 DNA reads TGCAGCGTTGCTACAGAACTAGCCAAAAACATTCAGTACTTC. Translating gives CSVATELAKNIQYF. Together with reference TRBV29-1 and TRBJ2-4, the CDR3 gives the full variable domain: SAVISQKPSRDICQRGTSLTIQCQVDSQVTMMFWYRQQPGQSLTLIATANQGSEATYESGFVIDKFPISRPNLTFSTLTVSNMSPEDSSIYLCSVATELAKNIQYFGAGTRLSVL.

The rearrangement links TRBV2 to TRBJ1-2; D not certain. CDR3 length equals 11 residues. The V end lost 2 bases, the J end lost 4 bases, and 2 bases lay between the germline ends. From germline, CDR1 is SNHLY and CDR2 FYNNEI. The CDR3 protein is CASSETYGYTF. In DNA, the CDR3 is TGTGCCAGCAGTGAAACCTATGGCTACACCTTC.

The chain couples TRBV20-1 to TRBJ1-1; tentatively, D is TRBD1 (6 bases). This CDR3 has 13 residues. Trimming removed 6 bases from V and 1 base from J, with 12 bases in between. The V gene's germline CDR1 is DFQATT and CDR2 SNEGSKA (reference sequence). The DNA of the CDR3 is TGCAGTGCCCCGGGACACCAGAACACTGAAGCTTTCTTT. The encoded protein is CSAPGHQNTEAFF.

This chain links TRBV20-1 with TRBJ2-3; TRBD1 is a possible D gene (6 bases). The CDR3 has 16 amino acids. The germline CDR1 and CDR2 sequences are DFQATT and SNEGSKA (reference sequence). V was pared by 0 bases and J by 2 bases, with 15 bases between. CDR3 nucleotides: TGCAGTGCTAGAGATGCCCACAGGGCCAACACAGATACGCAGTATTTT. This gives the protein CSARDAHRANTDTQYF.

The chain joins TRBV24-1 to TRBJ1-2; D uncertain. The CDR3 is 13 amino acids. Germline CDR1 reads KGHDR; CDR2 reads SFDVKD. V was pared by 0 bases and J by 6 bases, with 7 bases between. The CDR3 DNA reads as TGTGCCACCAGTGATTTGGCGATGAATGGCTACACCTTC. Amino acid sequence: CATSDLAMNGYTF.

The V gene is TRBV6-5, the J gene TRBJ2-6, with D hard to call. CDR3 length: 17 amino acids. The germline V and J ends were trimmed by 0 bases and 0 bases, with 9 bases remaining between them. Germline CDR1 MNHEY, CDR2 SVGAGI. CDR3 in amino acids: CASSYSQESSGANVLTF. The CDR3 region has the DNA TGTGCCAGCAGTTACTCCCAGGAGAGCTCTGGGGCCAACGTCCTGACTTTC.